The next 11 T cell receptor beta chains were all read from a single sample in a study of shared clonotypes between healthy human individuals. TCRdb's copy holds only in-frame clones and misses some; the assay was immunoSEQ multiplex PCR. The sample has 950,000 to 1,100,000 clones; about 77% are singletons. Sequencing input: memory CD4+ T cells sorted from blood. Subset meaning: CD45RA-negative fraction. The receptor set was obtained from a man aged 18 to 30 in good health.

As for this clone: Other DNA sequences in the sample encode the same CDR3. This chain connects TRBV28 to TRBJ1-2, with D possibly being TRBD1 (5 bases). In germline, CDR1 is MDHEN, CDR2 SYDVKM. Trimming shortened V by 6 bases and J by 1 base, and 9 bases separated the two germline ends. CDR3 length equals 13 residues. CDR3 in DNA: TGTGCCAGCAGCCCGGGGCTTAACTATGGCTACACCTTC. Protein product: CASSPGLNYGYTF.

The chain carries TRBV2 and TRBJ2-2; D is uncertain. Per the germline V gene, CDR1 is SNHLY and CDR2 is FYNNEI. Trimming took off 6 bases at V and 8 bases at J, with 16 bases between the two ends. The CDR3 consists of 14 residues. The CDR3 nucleotides are TGTGCCAGCAGCGATGACACAAATCTAGGGGAGCTGTTTTTT. Its translation: CASSDDTNLGELFF.

The sample holds one count of this clone. V usage is TRBV30 and J usage is TRBJ1-4; weak D call: TRBD1 (6 bases). CDR3 length: 14 amino acids. With 1 base removed from V and 8 bases from J, the gap between germline ends came to 14 bases. CDR1 and CDR2 (germline): GTSNPN, SVGIG (reference sequence). CDR3 region: CAWSGTSQGEKLFF. The CDR3 region has the DNA TGTGCCTGGAGTGGGACCTCGCAGGGGGAAAAACTGTTTTTT.

This chain links TRBV6-5 with TRBJ2-7; D remains ambiguous. V lost 6 bases and J lost 2, with 14 bases in between. The CDR3 spans 14 residues. Germline CDR1 and CDR2: MNHEY and SVGAGI. CDR3 sequence: CASRTGVAAYEQYF. CDR3 DNA: TGTGCCAGCAGAACCGGAGTAGCAGCCTACGAGCAGTACTTC.

The chain couples TRBV10-3 to TRBJ2-1, with no clear D. Trimming shortened V by 0 bases and J by 0 bases, and 9 bases separated the two germline ends. Germline CDR1 reads ENHRY; CDR2 reads SYGVKD. The CDR3 runs to 16 residues. CDR3 protein: CAISESGASSYNEQFF. The DNA of the CDR3 is TGTGCCATCAGTGAGTCGGGCGCTAGCTCCTACAATGAGCAGTTCTTC.

The genes are TRBV18 and TRBJ1-6; D call uncertain. CDR3 length: 13 residues. Germline V CDR1 and CDR2: KGHSH, LQKENI. With 2 bases removed from V and 10 bases from J, the gap between germline ends came to 9 bases. The CDR3 nucleotides read TGTGCCAGCTCACCAGGAAGCTCCTCACCCCTCCACTTT. Amino acid sequence: CASSPGSSSPLHF.

The chain uses TRBV18 and TRBJ2-1, with D possibly matching TRBD2 (6 bases). With 3 bases removed from V and 2 bases from J, the gap between germline ends came to 14 bases. The CDR3 runs to 16 residues. The germline CDR1 and CDR2 sequences are KGHSH and LQKENI. The CDR3 region is CASSPIAVAAYNEQFF. In DNA form, the CDR3 reads TGTGCCAGCTCACCTATAGCGGTTGCTGCCTACAATGAGCAGTTCTTC. Combining the CDR3 with reference TRBV18 and TRBJ2-1 gives the whole variable domain NAGVMQNPRHLVRRRGQEARLRCSPMKGHSHVYWYRQLPEEGLKFMVYLQKENIIDESGMPKERFSAEFPKEGPSILRIQQVVRGDSAAYFCASSPIAVAAYNEQFFGPGTRLTVL.

The DNA of the CDR3 is TGTGCCATCAGCCCCGGGACAGGGTACGAGCAGTACTTC. Encoded protein: CAISPGTGYEQYF. This chain uses TRBV10-3 with TRBJ2-7; 9 positions match TRBD1. The germline V gene has CDR1 ENHRY and CDR2 SYGVKD. J gave up 4 bases and V 6 bases, and 4 bases lay outside the gene matches. The CDR3 contains 13 residues.

J is TRBJ2-3 and V is TRBV2; D not resolved. This CDR3 is built from 13 residues. CDR1 is SNHLY and CDR2 is FYNNEI in the germline V gene. Between the trimmed V and J ends, which lost 5 bases and 5 bases, there was a span of 11 bases. The CDR3 DNA reads TGTGCCAGCAGTCCCCCCGGCAGAGATACGCAGTATTTT. Protein: CASSPPGRDTQYF.

The chain combines TRBV5-1 with TRBJ1-1; weak D call: TRBD1 (5 bases). Germline CDR1 reads SGHRS; CDR2 reads YFSETQ. Trimming shortened V by 5 bases and J by 1 base, and 15 bases separated the two germline ends. This CDR3 comprises 15 residues. The CDR3 sequence: CASRGRLLGNTEAFF. The DNA for the CDR3 is TGCGCCAGCAGGGGACGACTCCTAGGGAACACTGAAGCTTTCTTT.

The chain employs TRBV7-2 and TRBJ2-2; no reliable D call. Looked up from germline, CDR1 is SGHTA and CDR2 is FQGNSA. This CDR3 has 16 amino acids. Trimming removed 5 bases from V and 0 bases from J, with 13 bases in between. CDR3 sequence: CASSPMSAANTGELFF. Here the CDR3 DNA reads TGTGCCAGCAGCCCTATGAGTGCGGCGAACACCGGGGAGCTGTTTTTT. Full variable domain (missing parts from reference TRBV7-2 and TRBJ2-2): GAGVSQSPSNKVTEKGKDVELRCDPISGHTALYWYRQSLGQGLEFLIYFQGNSAPDKSGLPSDRFSAERTGGSVSTLTIQRTQQEDSAVYLCASSPMSAANTGELFFGEGSRLTVL.